Listed below are T cell receptor beta chains from one sample, sequenced in a study of shared clonotypes between healthy human individuals. TCRdb keeps only in-frame clones here, not all; method: immunoSEQ multiplex PCR. The table has around 2.3 million clones, about 94% seen once. The sample comprised naive CD4+ T cells sorted from blood. These receptors all come from a man between 18 and 35 years old in good health. The conserved cysteine and the conserved F or W are not part of the CDR3 here. Each record gives: J gene, D gene, V gene, CDR3 protein. A D gene is named only where the DNA matches it firmly.

j_call: TRBJ1-4
d_call: NA
v_call: TRBV5-1
cdr3_aa: ASSLRGGLEEKLF

j_call: TRBJ2-1
d_call: TRBD2
v_call: TRBV4-1
cdr3_aa: ASSPWTSGVNNEQF

j_call: TRBJ2-7
d_call: TRBD2
v_call: TRBV2
cdr3_aa: ASSELAGGGHEQY

j_call: TRBJ2-3
d_call: NA
v_call: TRBV6-6
cdr3_aa: ASSFTGVGADTQY

j_call: TRBJ2-2
d_call: NA
v_call: TRBV7-2
cdr3_aa: ASSLVGGELF

j_call: TRBJ2-2
d_call: TRBD1
v_call: TRBV6-5
cdr3_aa: ASRAGGKSGELF

j_call: TRBJ2-2
d_call: NA
v_call: TRBV6-6
cdr3_aa: ATTRGANTGELF

j_call: TRBJ1-1
d_call: NA
v_call: TRBV10-3
cdr3_aa: AIREDTEAF

j_call: TRBJ1-3
d_call: NA
v_call: TRBV2
cdr3_aa: ASNNGATIY

j_call: TRBJ2-1
d_call: TRBD2
v_call: TRBV12-5
cdr3_aa: ASLRGGYNEQF

j_call: TRBJ2-1
d_call: NA
v_call: TRBV2
cdr3_aa: ASSELHGTEQF

j_call: TRBJ2-1
d_call: TRBD2
v_call: TRBV29-1
cdr3_aa: SVSPLTSGGEF

j_call: TRBJ2-5
d_call: TRBD2
v_call: TRBV6-1
cdr3_aa: ASGGLAAVETQY

j_call: TRBJ2-5
d_call: NA
v_call: TRBV28
cdr3_aa: ASSLRKRQRETQY

j_call: TRBJ1-1
d_call: NA
v_call: TRBV10-3
cdr3_aa: AISDPSTSTEAF

j_call: TRBJ1-2
d_call: NA
v_call: TRBV6-6
cdr3_aa: ASSYQGGFDGYT